This TCR beta chain was captured by sequencing in a study of T cell responses to AZD1222 COVID-19 vaccine. Notes on the study in general: Spike-specific TCR breadth and depth went up after people got two AZD1222 doses. Among spike-specific TCRs, nearly half reportedly target unmutated variant regions. None of the repertoires were sampled until the peak T cell response had passed.

The CDR3 spans 14 residues. Per germline, CDR1 MNHEY and CDR2 SMNVEV (reference sequence). The germline V and J ends were trimmed by 7 bases and 0 bases, with 12 bases remaining between them. Sequencing used immunoSEQ multiplex PCR; TCRdb keeps in-frame clones, though not all of them. The sample includes around 120,000 clones, approximately 92% of them seen just once. As regards this clone: Its target is unknown.

This sequence originates from an adult in good health. The V gene is TRBV27, the J gene TRBJ1-1; tentatively, D is TRBD1 (6 bases). This material consisted of peripheral blood, taken on day 0 of AZD1222 vaccination. This CDR3 reads CASTPDRMNTEAFF. The CDR3 DNA is TGTGCCAGCACCCCGGACAGAATGAACACTGAAGCTTTCTTT.